The 26 T cell receptor beta chains in this list originate from one sample, sequenced in a study of human T cells and chemical hapten exposure (dated by TCRdb to the early 2020s). Libraries were constructed by RACE. Sequencer: NextSeq 500. TCRdb applied fastp at Q25 and MiXCR to the public reads, then kept only in-frame beta chains. Rows matching on CDR3 protein sequence are summarized as one entry with the most common DNA and genes. The sample table shows 190,000 or so distinct CDR3 sequences, and 24% are seen once. The ten largest clones represent 2% to 2.5% of the sample. Explained via the paper, the time point label denotes: patch test 3, about 24 weeks after DPC sensitization. The treatment or condition label of this sample denotes: therapeutic diphenylcyclopropenone sensitization with weekly scalp DPC. The source material was whole blood, sampled in connection with sensitization to the hapten diphenylcyclopropenone (DPC). The receptors stem from a woman aged 35 to 49 with alopecia areata. Some clones in this sample may be carry-over from other donors' samples.

The rearrangement joins TRBV7-9 to TRBJ2-5; perhaps D is TRBD1 or TRBD2 (6 bases each). Trimming removed 4 bases from V and 2 bases from J, with 11 bases in between. The CDR3 runs 14 residues. Germline loops: CDR1 SEHNR, CDR2 FQNEAQ (reference sequence). Here the CDR3 DNA reads TGTGCCAGCAGCTCAAGGGGGGTTCAAGAGACCCAGTACTTC. This sequence encodes CASSSRGVQETQYF. Full variable domain (missing parts from reference TRBV7-9 and TRBJ2-5): DTGVSQNPRHKITKRGQNVTFRCDPISEHNRLYWYRQTLGQGPEFLTYFQNEAQLEKSRLLSDRFSAERPKGSFSTLEIQRTEQGDSAMYLCASSSRGVQETQYFGPGTRLLVL.

This clonotype was seen ten or more times. This rearrangement joins TRBV3-1 to TRBJ1-1; no definite D call. V was cut by 0 bases and J by 7 bases, with 15 bases left in between. The CDR3 sequence is 15 residues long. The germline V gene encodes CDR1 LGHDT and CDR2 YNNKEL (reference sequence). The CDR3 nucleotides read TGTGCCAGCAGCCAAGACCCCTGGAAGGGCGGTGAAGCTTTCTTT. Translating gives CASSQDPWKGGEAFF.

This sequence joins TRBV7-9 and TRBJ2-5; perhaps TRBD1 as D (6 bases). With 2 bases removed from V and 1 base from J, the gap between germline ends came to 17 bases. Per the germline V gene, CDR1 is SEHNR and CDR2 is FQNEAQ (reference sequence). The CDR3 is made up of 17 amino acids. This CDR3 is CASSLWGRQWIQETQYF. DNA of the CDR3: TGTGCCAGCAGCTTATGGGGGCGACAGTGGATCCAAGAGACCCAGTACTTC. The full variable domain, completed using reference TRBV7-9 and TRBJ2-5, is DTGVSQNPRHKITKRGQNVTFRCDPISEHNRLYWYRQTLGQGPEFLTYFQNEAQLEKSRLLSDRFSAERPKGSFSTLEIQRTEQGDSAMYLCASSLWGRQWIQETQYFGPGTRLLVL.

The rearrangement links TRBV9 to TRBJ2-1, with D unclear. Trimming took 0 bases from V and 0 from J, leaving 7 bases between them. The CDR3 has 15 amino acids. Germline assignment: CDR1 SGDLS and CDR2 YYNGEE. CDR3 loop: CASSVELHSYNEQFF. In DNA form, the CDR3 reads TGTGCCAGCAGCGTAGAATTACACTCCTACAATGAGCAGTTCTTC. Full variable domain (missing parts from reference TRBV9 and TRBJ2-1): DSGVTQTPKHLITATGQRVTLRCSPRSGDLSVYWYQQSLDQGLQFLIQYYNGEERAKGNILERFSAQQFPDLHSELNLSSLELGDSALYFCASSVELHSYNEQFFGPGTRLTVL.

Here the CDR3 DNA reads TGTGCCATCAGTGAGTCTACAACAACGGACACTGAAGCTTTCTTT. It yields the protein CAISESTTTDTEAFF. This chain joins TRBV10-3 and TRBJ1-1; no clear D. The CDR3 is made up of 15 amino acids. Germline V gene data show CDR1 as ENHRY and CDR2 as SYGVKD. Between the trimmed V and J ends, which lost 0 bases and 3 bases, there was a span of 11 bases.

This clonotype came up many times. The J gene is TRBJ1-1, the V gene TRBV19; no clear D gene. The ends were cut back, 3 bases at V and 1 base at J, with 6 bases in the middle. The CDR3 extends over 13 amino acids. Germline lookup yields CDR1 LNHDA and CDR2 SQIVND (reference sequence). The CDR3 loop is CASSMGRNTEAFF. CDR3 DNA sequence: TGTGCCAGTAGTATGGGCAGGAACACTGAAGCTTTCTTT.

The gene calls are TRBV7-2 and TRBJ2-2, with D unresolved. The germline gives CDR1 SGHTA, CDR2 FQGNSA. This CDR3 is built from 12 residues. Trimming stripped 2 bases from V and 5 bases from J, with 3 bases between. The chain's CDR3 is CASSLQTGELFF. The CDR3, as DNA: TGTGCCAGCAGCTTACAGACCGGGGAGCTGTTTTTT.

J is TRBJ1-1 and V is TRBV29-1; TRBD1 matches 10 bases. From germline, CDR1 is SQVTM and CDR2 ANQGSEA. Unmatched junction bases numbered 11, after V lost 8 bases and J lost 5 bases. CDR3 length: 14 residues. The CDR3 loop reads CSSRTGTGDTEAFF. CDR3 nucleotides: TGCAGCTCGAGGACCGGGACAGGGGATACTGAAGCTTTCTTT.

This clonotype has more than one count but fewer than ten. J is TRBJ2-1 and V is TRBV4-2; D is ambiguous. The CDR3 spans 14 residues. Trimming took off 1 base at V and 6 bases at J, with 10 bases between the two ends. CDR1 and CDR2 (germline): LGHNA, YNFKEQ. The CDR3 protein is CASSQVDLGNEQFF. The CDR3 DNA is TGTGCCAGCAGCCAAGTGGACCTTGGCAATGAGCAGTTCTTC.

The chain combines TRBV4-3 with TRBJ2-1; D gene ambiguous. The CDR3 runs 14 residues. V lost 4 bases and J lost 2, with 9 bases in between. The V gene's germline CDR1 is LGHNA and CDR2 YSLEER. CDR3 in DNA: TGCGCCAGCAGCCGAGAGGCCGCCTACAATGAGCAGTTCTTC. Its protein product is CASSREAAYNEQFF.

This sequence joins TRBV6-5 and TRBJ1-3; 7 nucleotides align to TRBD1. Germline CDR1 and CDR2: MNHEY and SVGAGI. Unmatched junction bases numbered 5, after V lost 2 bases and J lost 4 bases. The CDR3 loop spans 15 amino acids. CDR3 sequence (DNA): TGTGCCAGCAGTTACACCTGGGACAGCGGAAACACCATATATTTT. The encoded protein is CASSYTWDSGNTIYF.

This clonotype turned up a few times. CDR3 nucleotides: TGTGCCAGCAGTTCAACACGCCAGAGCACAGATACGCAGTATTTT. This codes for CASSSTRQSTDTQYF. J is TRBJ2-3 and V is TRBV28; no definite D call. V was clipped by 4 bases and J by 0 bases, with 11 bases between them. Germline V gene sequence: CDR1 MDHEN, CDR2 SYDVKM. The CDR3 covers 15 residues.

At least ten counts were recorded for this clonotype. The chain couples TRBV29-1 to TRBJ2-3; 8 bases line up with TRBD1. The germline V gene encodes CDR1 SQVTM and CDR2 ANQGSEA. The V and J ends lost 6 bases and 3 bases, in that order; junction bases with no gene match: 11. The CDR3 is 15 amino acids. The CDR3 spells CSVSSFTGGTDTQYF. CDR3 DNA: TGCAGCGTGTCGAGCTTCACAGGGGGGACAGATACGCAGTATTTT.

This clonotype showed up just a few times. The chain is built from TRBV7-9 and TRBJ1-5; D call uncertain. Germline V gene lookup returns CDR1 SEHNR and CDR2 FQNEAQ (reference sequence). The CDR3 loop spans 10 amino acids. The CDR3 loop is CAPAGLTQHF. The CDR3 bases are TGTGCTCCAGCGGGTCTGACCCAGCATTTT. The whole variable domain, filled in from reference TRBV7-9 and TRBJ1-5, reads DTGVSQNPRHKITKRGQNVTFRCDPISEHNRLYWYRQTLGQGPEFLTYFQNEAQLEKSRLLSDRFSAERPKGSFSTLEIQRTEQGDSAMYLCAPAGLTQHFGDGTRLSIL.

As DNA, the CDR3 is TGTGCCAGCAGCTTTAGGGACTGGGATGAGCAGTTCTTC. Translated: CASSFRDWDEQFF. The rearrangement uses TRBV7-2 and TRBJ2-1; D may be TRBD2 (6 bases). The CDR3 consists of 13 residues. CDR1 and CDR2 (germline): SGHTA, FQGNSA. The V gene lost 3 bases and the J gene lost 8 bases, with 11 bases spanning the gap.

This clonotype was detected a few times. The genes are TRBV9 and TRBJ2-3, with D possibly matching TRBD2 (5 bases). Trimming took off 3 bases at V and 0 bases at J, with 11 bases between the two ends. The CDR3 has 15 residues. Germline CDR1 and CDR2: SGDLS and YYNGEE. The CDR3 nucleotides read TGTGCCAGCAGCGGAGGCGGGTATAGCACAGATACGCAGTATTTT. This codes for CASSGGGYSTDTQYF.

This clonotype was counted a few times. This chain uses TRBV29-1 with TRBJ2-7, with 11 positions matching TRBD2. The CDR3 totals 13 residues. Germline trimming cut 4 bases from V and 7 bases from J; bases unmatched to any gene: 6. Per the germline V gene, CDR1 is SQVTM and CDR2 is ANQGSEA. CDR3 sequence: CSVGSSGRGEQYF. CDR3 coding DNA: TGCAGCGTTGGTAGTAGCGGGAGGGGAGAGCAGTACTTC.

The rearrangement uses TRBV12-3 or TRBV12-4 and TRBJ2-4; D possibly corresponds to TRBD2 (5 bases). Trimming shortened V by 2 bases and J by 2 bases, and 10 bases separated the two germline ends. There are 15 residues in the CDR3. The CDR3 loop reads CASSLSSGTKNIQYF. In DNA, the CDR3 is TGTGCCAGCAGTTTATCTTCGGGGACCAAAAACATTCAGTACTTC.

This clonotype was detected a few times. The rearrangement uses TRBV28 and TRBJ2-1; 10 nucleotides agree with TRBD2. V gave up 6 bases and J gave up 7 bases; unmatched junction bases: 3. The CDR3 is 13 residues long. In germline, CDR1 is MDHEN, CDR2 SYDVKM. In DNA form, the CDR3 reads TGTGCCAGCAGACTAGCGGGAACGAATGAGCAGTTCTTC. It codes for CASRLAGTNEQFF.

This clonotype was counted only a few times. The gene calls are TRBV4-1 and TRBJ2-5, with a weak D call TRBD1 (5 bases). The CDR3 is 13 residues long. Germline V gene sequence: CDR1 MGHRA, CDR2 YSYEKL. Between the trimmed V and J ends, which lost 1 base and 5 bases, there was a span of 8 bases. CDR3: CASSQGKGETQYF. The CDR3 region has the DNA TGCGCCAGCAGCCAAGGCAAGGGGGAGACCCAGTACTTC.

This clonotype was detected only a few times. The chain is built from TRBV20-1 and TRBJ1-6; D is perhaps TRBD1 (6 bases). Between the trimmed V and J ends, which lost 4 bases and 6 bases, there was a span of 16 bases. Germline CDR1 DFQATT, CDR2 SNEGSKA (reference sequence). This CDR3 spans 15 amino acids. CDR3 sequence: CSAMGRGRFNSPLHF. For the CDR3, the DNA is TGCAGTGCTATGGGCAGGGGCCGGTTTAATTCACCCCTCCACTTT.

A few counts support this clonotype. The V gene is TRBV4-3, the J gene TRBJ1-6, with D hard to call. The CDR3 contains 17 residues. Germline CDR1 and CDR2: LGHNA and YSLEER. Trimming removed 5 bases from V and 5 bases from J, with 19 bases in between. For the CDR3, the DNA is TGCGCCAGCAGCAACGCCCCACCCCAGGTTGATAATTCACCCCTCCACTTT. Protein sequence: CASSNAPPQVDNSPLHF.

The chain carries TRBV7-3 and TRBJ2-1; D remains unclear. The CDR3 has 13 amino acids. CDR1 is SGHTA and CDR2 is FQGTGA in the germline V gene. Trimming shortened V by 2 bases and J by 8 bases, and 10 bases separated the two germline ends. In nucleotides, the CDR3 is TGTGCCAGCAGCTTACCCCCCCGCGATGAGCAGTTCTTC. It translates to CASSLPPRDEQFF.

This clonotype came up a few times. The rearrangement joins TRBV11-1 to TRBJ1-2, with 7 nucleotides matching TRBD1. The V gene end was trimmed by 5 bases and the J gene end by 3 bases; junction bases not matched to a gene: 9. The CDR3 has 15 residues. From germline, CDR1 is SGHAT and CDR2 FQDESV (reference sequence). Here the CDR3 reads CASSPRTGLYYGYTF. Here the CDR3 DNA reads TGTGCCAGCAGCCCTCGGACAGGACTCTACTATGGCTACACCTTC.

This rearrangement joins TRBV6-2 or TRBV6-3 to TRBJ2-7, with TRBD2 matching 11 bases. Looked up from germline, CDR1 is MNHEY and CDR2 is SVGEGT. The CDR3 contains 15 residues. The V and J ends lost 2 bases and 5 bases, in that order; junction bases with no gene match: 5. The CDR3 DNA reads TGTGCCAGCAGTTACCAACTAGCGGGGGTCGACGAGCAGTACTTC. This encodes CASSYQLAGVDEQYF.

The CDR3: CASSQDGVEGIQYF. The CDR3, as DNA: TGCGCCAGCAGCCAAGATGGAGTGGAAGGCATTCAGTACTTC. The V gene is TRBV4-3, the J gene TRBJ2-4; D is uncertain. Trimming removed 0 bases at V and 9 bases at J, with 12 bases between. Per germline, CDR1 LGHNA and CDR2 YSLEER. The CDR3 is made up of 14 amino acids.